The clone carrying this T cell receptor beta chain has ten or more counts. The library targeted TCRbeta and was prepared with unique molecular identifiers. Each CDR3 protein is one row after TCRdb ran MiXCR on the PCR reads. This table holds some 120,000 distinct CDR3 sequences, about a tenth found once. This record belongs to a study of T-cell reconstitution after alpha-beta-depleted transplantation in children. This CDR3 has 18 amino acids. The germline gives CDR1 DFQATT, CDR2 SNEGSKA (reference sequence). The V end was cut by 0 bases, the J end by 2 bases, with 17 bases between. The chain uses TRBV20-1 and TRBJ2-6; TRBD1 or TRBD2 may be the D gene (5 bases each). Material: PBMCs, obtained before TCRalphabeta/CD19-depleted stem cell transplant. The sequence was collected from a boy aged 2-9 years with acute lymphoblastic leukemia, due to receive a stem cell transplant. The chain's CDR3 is CSARETGLGIAGANVLTF. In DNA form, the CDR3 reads TGCAGTGCTAGAGAGACGGGGCTAGGTATAGCTGGGGCCAACGTCCTGACTTTC.